One T cell receptor beta chain is described in this entry. It lacks a known antigen. No base qualities exist here, and no much larger clone lies one base off it. These data are taken from a study of brain T cells in children with intractable seizures (dated by TCRdb to about 2021). Background on the whole study: A NanoString immunology panel was first used to screen resected brain tissue from 50 to 65 pediatric epilepsy surgery cases for immune gene transcripts. About 65% of the 12 selected surgery cases also had pre-surgery blood sequenced, which left four cases with brain tissue only.

Study-level results and caveats: Because sequencing depth was different between pre-surgery and post-surgery blood, clones absent from the pre-surgery sample may reflect undersampling. Viral specificity was inferred only from CDR3 sequence similarity, and patients' HCMV serostatus was unknown.

CDR1 and CDR2, looked up from the germline V gene, are SQVTM and ANQGSEA. From cysteine to phenylalanine, the CDR3 is 16 amino acids long. Solely the CDR3 DNA is kept, with 48 bases framed from the first base. Trimming takes 3 bases from V and 3 bases from J, and the germline ends sit 20 bases apart. The immunoSEQ assay was applied to genomic DNA to generate the TCR beta chain sequences. As for how the authors treated the data: CDR3 sequences that did not begin with the conserved framework cysteine at position 104 were removed by hand. To get clonality, the normalized Shannon's Diversity Index was subtracted from one, giving values from 0 (maximal diversity) to 1 (oligoclonal). Chi-squared comparison-of-proportions tests assessed whether the same CDR3 differed in frequency between samples, such as brain versus blood. Public clonotypes were identified by searching immuneACCESS, and similarity to known antiviral clonotypes was assessed with the VDJdb browser. TCRdb carries this immuneACCESS record with in-frame sequences only. Its versions omit some clonotypes, under half of them owing to an unresolved V gene in the studies checked, with the rest unexplained. V, J and clone size derive from that table, while D and trimming were established from the DNA sequence. For this sample there are about 350,000 clones; approximately 93% appear just once. Under 7% of the sample goes to the ten largest clones.

This specimen's time point label, interpreted: blood from clinic visit 5 months post-surgery; TSC patient then seizure free. Surgery cases with the highest brain T cell transcript signatures were selected for TCR beta chain sequencing of brain tissue and, where available, blood. Prior to surgery, the patients had been treated with at least one anti-epileptic drug. TCR-sequenced patients were children with drug-resistant epilepsy due to tuberous sclerosis complex, focal cortical dysplasia, Rasmussen encephalitis or hemimegalencephaly. Bulk genomic DNA was isolated from unsorted brain tissue and whole blood using the Monarch genomic DNA purification kit.

The sequence links TRBV29-1 to TRBJ1-2; no D segment can be confidently identified. The TCR originated in a boy under three years old with tuberous sclerosis and intractable seizures. The material sequenced was peripheral blood, taken 4 to 6 months after surgery. The sequenced DNA is TGCAGCGTTGATAAGGTGGGCGCTGACTACCACTATGGCTACACCTTC. Translated, it reads CSVDKVGADYHYGYTF.